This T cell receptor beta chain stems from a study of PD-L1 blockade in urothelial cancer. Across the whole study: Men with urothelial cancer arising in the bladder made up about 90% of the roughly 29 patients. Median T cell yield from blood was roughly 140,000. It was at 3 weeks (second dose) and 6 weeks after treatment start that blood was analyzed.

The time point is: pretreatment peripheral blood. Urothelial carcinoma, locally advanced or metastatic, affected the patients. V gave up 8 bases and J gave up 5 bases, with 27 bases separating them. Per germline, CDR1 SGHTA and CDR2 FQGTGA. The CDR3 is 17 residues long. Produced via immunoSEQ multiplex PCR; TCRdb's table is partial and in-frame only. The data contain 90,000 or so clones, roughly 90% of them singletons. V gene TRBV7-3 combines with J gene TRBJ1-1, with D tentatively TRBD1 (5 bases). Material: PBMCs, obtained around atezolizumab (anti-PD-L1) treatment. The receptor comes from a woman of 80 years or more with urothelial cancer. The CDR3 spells CASSPGQGRGGSTEAFF. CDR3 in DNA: TGTGCCAGCTCCCCCGGGCAGGGTAGGGGAGGGTCGACTGAAGCTTTCTTT.